This T cell receptor beta chain emerged from a study of blood T cell repertoires in COVID-19. Overall study: Sample material is recorded as cDNA or gDNA derived from T cells, B-cell-depleted T cells, or PBMCs.

Per the study methods: How many nucleated cells were present was estimated from reference gene primer amplification. Using immunoSEQ multiplex PCR, the repertoire was profiled, and TCRdb retains in-frame clones only, with some absent. V and J calls and clone size are copied from that table; D and trimming were computed from the DNA. The table shows almost 200,000 clones, with 70% to 90% occurring only once. CDR3 length: 13 residues. V lost 2 bases, J lost 2 bases, and 5 bases lay in between. The clonotype was recovered from a woman in her seventies with acute or convalescent COVID-19. The J gene is TRBJ2-3, the V gene TRBV12-3 or TRBV12-4; D uncertain. The sequenced sample was peripheral blood. The CDR3 reads CASSLQLTDTQYF. Written as DNA, the CDR3 is TGTGCCAGCAGTTTACAACTCACAGATACGCAGTATTTT.